This record covers a single TCR beta chain. Its specificity is not known. The V gene's germline CDR1 is KGHDR and CDR2 SFDVKD. V was cut by 3 bases and J by 3 bases, with 6 bases left in between. This CDR3 is built from 13 residues. 5'RACE template switching generated TCR cDNA, adding a universal primer site and UMIs. TCRdb re-analysed the 5' RACE reads in MiXCR, keeping a single row per CDR3 protein. The sample carries some 350,000 distinct CDR3 sequences, roughly 9.4% recorded once. The data originate from a study of T cells after yellow fever vaccination. Notes on the study in general: Re-detected after boosting: most primary clones, almost 98% of CD4 and over 80% of CD8. Peak timing came faster in the weaker secondary response, day 5 versus 15.

The sequence was obtained from a man between 18 and 35 years old who received the YFV17D yellow fever vaccine. Here the sequenced sample was PBMCs, taken on the day of the first yellow fever vaccination. This sequence joins TRBV24-1 and TRBJ2-3; possible D gene TRBD1, 5 bases. CDR3 DNA sequence: TGTGCCACCAGTGATCCAGGGACAGATACGCAGTATTTT. It translates to CATSDPGTDTQYF.